This entry concerns a single TCR beta chain. Its recognized antigen is unknown. No clone much larger than this one lies a single base away; base qualities are absent. This sample was taken from a study of cytomegalovirus exposure and HLA in healthy donors (TCRdb year 2017). About the study as a whole: According to an earlier analysis of 587 of the donors, roughly 180 million T cells yielded over 100 million unique TCR beta sequences and approximately 280 Gb of sequence data. Approximately 310 gigabases of sequencing data and some 85 million unique TCR sequences were included in an early release covering 550 to 800 HLA-typed donors. Among the roughly 370 genotyped donors, approximately 82% belonged to the genetic ancestry cluster associated with self-reported Caucasian donors. The study aimed to test whether cataloging public T cell receptors could reveal signatures of past pathogen exposure. The T cell repertoires of 550 to 850 subjects were profiled by immunosequencing and related to cytomegalovirus serostatus. Along with the approximately 650-subject first cohort, a separate validation cohort of around 110 different subjects was used. The study combined high-throughput TCR immunosequencing, statistical association of individual TCRs with disease status, and machine learning to predict cytomegalovirus infection status. In a later analysis, previously published TCR beta repertoires from roughly 710 donors were re-analyzed and high-resolution HLA genotyping was added so that TCR occurrence patterns could be studied. Rather than using new phenotypic data, the later analysis identified candidate immune exposures from TCR beta sequences and from how often those sequences occurred across donors. In an earlier analysis of roughly 580 of the donors, high-throughput TCR beta sequencing was used to judge whether each TCR beta V gene segment behaved as functional or pseudogenic. Donor age, sex, ethnicity and CMV serostatus were compiled together with the repertoire data. In a later genetic analysis, genome-wide SNP genotypes for about 65% of the roughly 700 donors were used, and that subset was treated as a discovery cohort. Every discovery cohort repertoire had been produced on one sequencing platform. HLA typing included class I and class II loci at four-digit resolution. The number of donors typed differed by locus, with 629-630 for A, B, C, DRB1 and DQB1, about 500 for DQA1, approximately 580 for DPA1, and around 450 for DPB1. Roughly five DR-DQ haplotypes were treated as single units for association and clustering because of strong linkage in the cohort. On average, roughly 200,000 unique TCR beta nucleotide sequences were sequenced per donor among fewer than 500 genotyped donors of the cohort, with roughly 20% of those sequences being non-productive.

The library was built by means of the immunoSEQ multiplex PCR assay. A mixture of 60 forward primers for TCR Vbeta segments and 13 reverse primers for TCR Jbeta segments was used in the multiplex PCR. A multiplex PCR assay on genomic DNA amplified the CDR3 region of rearranged TCR beta genes. The amplified TCR beta libraries were sequenced on the Illumina HiSeq System as 87-base-pair reads. The paper's processing steps were these. In a later analysis, tens of millions of unique TCR beta chains were counted across the 500 to 850 repertoires, and approximately 9.9 million of these chains were shared by at least two donors. Raw reads were error-corrected and collapsed into unique sequences with a nearest-neighbor algorithm that merged closely related sequences to remove PCR and sequencing errors. Alignment of CDR3 sequences to IMGT reference sequences was used to assign V, D and J gene segments. For a sequence to be retained, a match of at least six nucleotides to both a V gene segment and a J gene segment was required. Rearrangements were classified as productive when the CDR3 lacked stop codons and remained in frame with V and J, and all other rearrangements were classified as non-productive. CDR3 was defined according to IMGT convention as the region running from the second conserved V-encoded cysteine to the conserved J-encoded phenylalanine. Sequences without an unambiguous match to a single V gene segment were excluded from the earlier analysis of about 630 of the donors. An earlier analysis of several hundred of the donors called V segments functional above 56.7% productive rearrangements and segregating when the between-donor standard deviation exceeded 5%. To diagnose cytomegalovirus status from the catalog of TCR beta chain sequences, a statistical classification framework was built. A later analysis assigned V and J genes by comparing TCR nucleotide sequences with IMGT/GENE-DB human TR gene sequences. Using the TCRdist pipeline, a later analysis assigned CDR3 sequences along with most-parsimonious VDJ recombination scenarios. A later analysis defined each TCR beta chain by its CDR3 amino acid sequence plus V-gene family, and excluded reads lacking a unique V-gene family. As a way to deal with suspected cross-contamination and a sequencing artifact, a later analysis dropped roughly 600 nucleotide sequences that were highly shared and had low generation probability. A later analysis calculated a clonal expansion index for each public chain from normalized within-repertoire ranks of inferred template counts. In a later analysis, generation probabilities were computed with a VDJ recombination model fitted to out-of-frame rearrangements, and the resulting probabilities were checked against IGoR. In a later analysis, hypergeometric tests were used to score TCR-TCR, TCR-HLA and TCR-CMV co-occurrence, with a repertoire-size bias correction applied to TCR pairs. In a later analysis, false discovery rates were estimated by permuting HLA or CMV assignments 20 times. A later analysis grouped co-occurring TCRs with DBSCAN, adding TCRdist sequence similarity when clustering within HLA-allele-positive subsets. For co-occurrence clustering, repertoires with fewer than 30,000 or more than 120,000 public chains were excluded, along with a handful of repertoires with anomalous nucleotide sharing. The table comes from immuneACCESS by way of TCRdb, which keeps in-frame sequences with V and J called. Part of the clones is missing from these tables; in studies checked, under half for an unresolved V gene and the rest for unknown reasons. The V and J calls and clone size are taken from that table; D and trimming were inferred from the DNA. The sample has roughly 120,000 clones on record, around 76% of them singletons. Of the sample, over 25% falls within the top ten clones.

The research as a whole found: The study listed 164 TCR beta chains as associated with cytomegalovirus. A few of the identified cytomegalovirus-associated TCR beta chains were confirmed in vitro to be specific for cytomegalovirus antigens. The sequencing pipeline was judged likely to have produced a cluster of highly shared sequence variants as a technical artifact. In a later analysis, HLA-associated TCR beta chains showed more clonal expansion and lower generation probabilities than non-associated chains that were equally common. Cytomegalovirus status was reported to be diagnosed by the classifier with high specificity and sensitivity in both the original and validation cohorts. Compared with the approximately 600-donor mean, donors in an Asian-associated ancestry cluster had fewer N-insertions in productive TCRs, according to a later genetic analysis. This cohort had only TCR beta chains sequenced, and the lack of alpha or paired-chain data limited which features could be detected. A later analysis reported that several top co-occurrence clusters appeared linked to parvovirus B19, influenza, CMV and Epstein-Barr virus. The 87-base-pair reads could not distinguish some IMGT-functional V segments, including TRBV6-2 and TRBV6-3, so those segments were excluded. Sequencing depth was assumed to be roughly uniform across donors in the presence/absence analyses, though that assumption may not hold. When HLA alleles, especially DR and DQ, strongly co-occurred, TCR associations were difficult to assign to individual alleles. The authors suggested that the approach could potentially be extended to other disease states and immunological phenotypes. In a later analysis, most CMV-associated TCR beta chains were found to appear HLA-restricted, with HLA associations seemingly driven largely by CMV exposure. Fewer than 20 rarely observed V segments, including chromosome 9 orphons, were excluded from the earlier analysis of about 610 of the donors because counts were too low. In a later analysis, 15,000 to 20,000 TCR beta sequences were associated with specific HLA alleles at a false discovery rate of 0.05. Because HLA typing was missing for some donors at each locus, association tests included only the typed subset. A further reported finding was that TCR beta sequences accurately predicted the HLA-A and HLA-B alleles for most subjects in the first cohort. An association between a missense DCLRE1C variant and V-gene and J-gene trimming of TCR beta chains was found in a later genetic analysis and replicated in an independent cohort. According to a later analysis, TCR association rates differed among HLA loci, with DRB1 alleles showing the most associated TCRs and HLA-C alleles showing the fewest. In an earlier analysis of 587 of the donors, most TCR beta V segments appeared in productive rearrangements about 87% or about 30% of the time, broadly matching IMGT annotations. Linkage disequilibrium might explain the correlated functional status among segregating V segments, but an unknown experimental factor could not be excluded. Across donors, most TCR sequences were observed very rarely, whereas some public TCRs were present in many individuals. CMV serostatus was the only immune exposure information available for the cohort.

The CDR3 goes from the cysteine to the phenylalanine over 15 residues. Only CDR3 DNA is held: 45 bases, read in frame from base 1. The germline V and J ends show losses of 3 bases and 0 bases respectively, and no gene match explains 4 bases of the junction. The germline V gene (reference sequence) provides CDR1 LNHNV and CDR2 YYDKDF. In total, more than 500 healthy bone marrow donors made up the cohort. All cohort members were sampled while nominally healthy, although unrecorded immune exposures were likely present. The donor tested CMV seropositive and was one of the 289 seropositive cohort members. A peripheral blood sample was collected from each donor, and TCR beta sequencing was performed on peripheral blood mononuclear cells. The Qiagen DNeasy Blood Extraction Kit was used to extract genomic DNA from the blood cell samples.

The sequencing input was PBMCs. The receptor comes from a man in his sixties in good health and CMV-seropositive. The sequence joins TRBV15 to TRBJ2-7; 8 nucleotides in the junction match TRBD1. The CDR3 has the sequence CATSRDRVSSYEQYF. The nucleotides are TGTGCCACCAGCAGGGACAGGGTGAGCTCCTACGAGCAGTACTTC.